This T cell receptor (beta chain) was documented in a study of cytomegalovirus exposure and HLA in healthy donors. Overall study results and limits: Researchers counted around 170 TCR beta chains as cytomegalovirus-associated. Clusters of TCRs from the first cohort tended to co-occur in the 90 to 150 validation repertoires (as a later analysis found). A few CMV-associated chains were confirmed in vitro to be specific for CMV antigens.

With respect to this clone: Its specificity is not known.

Germline CDR1 reads LGHNA; CDR2 reads YSLEER. The CDR3 consists of 15 residues. V was trimmed by 0 bases and J by 3 bases, leaving 12 bases between them. Profiled with immunoSEQ multiplex PCR; TCRdb holds only in-frame clones, not every one. The repertoire holds 330,000 or so clones, with approximately 90% as singletons. What was sequenced was PBMCs. This receptor was identified in a woman aged 18 to 35 in good health and CMV-seronegative. This chain uses TRBV4-3 with TRBJ2-7; D gene ambiguous. DNA of the CDR3: TGCGCCAGCAGCCAAGATTCTGGCAGAATCTACGAGCAGTACTTC. This sequence encodes CASSQDSGRIYEQYF.